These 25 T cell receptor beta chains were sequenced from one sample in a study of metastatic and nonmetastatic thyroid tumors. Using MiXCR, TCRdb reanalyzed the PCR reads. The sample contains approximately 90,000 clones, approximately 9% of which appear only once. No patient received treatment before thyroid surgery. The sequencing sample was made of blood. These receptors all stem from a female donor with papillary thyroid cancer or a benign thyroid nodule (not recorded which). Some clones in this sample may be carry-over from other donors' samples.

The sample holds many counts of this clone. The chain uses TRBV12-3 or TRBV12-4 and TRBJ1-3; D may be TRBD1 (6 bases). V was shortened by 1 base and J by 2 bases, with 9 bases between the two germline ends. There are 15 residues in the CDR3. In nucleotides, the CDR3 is TGTGCCAGCAGTTTAGGATGGGGGCCTGGAAACACCATATATTTT. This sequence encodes CASSLGWGPGNTIYF.

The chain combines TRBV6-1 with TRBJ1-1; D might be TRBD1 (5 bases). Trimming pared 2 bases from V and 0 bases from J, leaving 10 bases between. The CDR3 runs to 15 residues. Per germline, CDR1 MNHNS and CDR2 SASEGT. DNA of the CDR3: TGTGCCAGCAGTGAACACGGGGGTTTGAACACTGAAGCTTTCTTT. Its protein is CASSEHGGLNTEAFF.

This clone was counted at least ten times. CDR3 sequence (DNA): TGTGCCAGCAGCTTATCGGCAGGGGAAAAACTGTTTTTT. Translating it yields CASSLSAGEKLFF. This chain links TRBV7-6 with TRBJ1-4, with D maybe TRBD1 (5 bases). This CDR3 region has 13 residues. Trimming removed 2 bases at V and 8 bases at J, with 9 bases between. The germline CDR1 and CDR2 sequences are SGHVS and FNYEAQ.

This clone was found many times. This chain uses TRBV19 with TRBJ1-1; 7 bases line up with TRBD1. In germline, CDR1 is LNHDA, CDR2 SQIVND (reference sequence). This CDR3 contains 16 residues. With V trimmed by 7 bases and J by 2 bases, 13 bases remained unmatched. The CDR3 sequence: CASTPDRRPRNTEAFF. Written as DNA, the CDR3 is TGTGCCAGTACCCCGGACAGGCGGCCCCGTAACACTGAAGCTTTCTTT.

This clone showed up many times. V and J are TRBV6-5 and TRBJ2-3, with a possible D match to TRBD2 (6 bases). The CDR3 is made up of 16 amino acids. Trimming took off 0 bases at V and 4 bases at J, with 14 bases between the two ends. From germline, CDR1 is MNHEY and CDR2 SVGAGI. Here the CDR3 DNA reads TGTGCCAGCAGTTACTCGAATTCTGGGGGGTCAGATACGCAGTATTTT. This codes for CASSYSNSGGSDTQYF.

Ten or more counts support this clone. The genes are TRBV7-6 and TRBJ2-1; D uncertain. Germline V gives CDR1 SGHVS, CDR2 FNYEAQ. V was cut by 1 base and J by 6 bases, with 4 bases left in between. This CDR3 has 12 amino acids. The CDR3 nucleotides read TGTGCCAGCAGCTTAGTTCCCAATGAGCAGTTCTTC. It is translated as CASSLVPNEQFF.

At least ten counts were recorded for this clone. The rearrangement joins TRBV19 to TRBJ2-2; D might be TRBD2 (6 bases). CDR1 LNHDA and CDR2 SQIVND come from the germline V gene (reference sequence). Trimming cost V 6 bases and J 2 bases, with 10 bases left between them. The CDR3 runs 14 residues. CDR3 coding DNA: TGTGCCAGTAGAGCCGGGGGAAACACCGGGGAGCTGTTTTTT. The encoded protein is CASRAGGNTGELFF.

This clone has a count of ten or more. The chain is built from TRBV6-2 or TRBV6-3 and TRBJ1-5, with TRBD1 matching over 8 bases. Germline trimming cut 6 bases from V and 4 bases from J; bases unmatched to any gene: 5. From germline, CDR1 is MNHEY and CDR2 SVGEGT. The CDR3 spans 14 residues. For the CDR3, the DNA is TGTGCCAGCAGCCCACGACAGGGGAATCAGCCCCAGCATTTT. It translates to CASSPRQGNQPQHF.

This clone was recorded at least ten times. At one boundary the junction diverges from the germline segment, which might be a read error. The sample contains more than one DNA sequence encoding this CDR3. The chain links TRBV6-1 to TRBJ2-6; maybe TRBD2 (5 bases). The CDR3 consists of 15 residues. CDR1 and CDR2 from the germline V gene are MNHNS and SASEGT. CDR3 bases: TGTGCCAGCAGGGAAGGAGGATCTGGGGCCAACGTCCTGACTTTC. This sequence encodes CASREGGSGANVLTF.

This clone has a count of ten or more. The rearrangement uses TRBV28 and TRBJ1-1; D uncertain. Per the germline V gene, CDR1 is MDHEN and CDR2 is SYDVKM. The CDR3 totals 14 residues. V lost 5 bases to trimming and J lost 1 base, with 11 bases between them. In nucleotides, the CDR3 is TGTGCCAGCAGTAACAGCTACCCGAACACTGAAGCTTTCTTT. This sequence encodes CASSNSYPNTEAFF.

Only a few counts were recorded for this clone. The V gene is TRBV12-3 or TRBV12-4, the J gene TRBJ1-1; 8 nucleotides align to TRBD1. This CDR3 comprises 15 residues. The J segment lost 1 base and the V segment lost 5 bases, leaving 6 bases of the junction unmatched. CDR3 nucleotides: TGTGCCAGCAGTCCCCGGACAGGGCAGAACACTGAAGCTTTCTTT. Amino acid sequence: CASSPRTGQNTEAFF.

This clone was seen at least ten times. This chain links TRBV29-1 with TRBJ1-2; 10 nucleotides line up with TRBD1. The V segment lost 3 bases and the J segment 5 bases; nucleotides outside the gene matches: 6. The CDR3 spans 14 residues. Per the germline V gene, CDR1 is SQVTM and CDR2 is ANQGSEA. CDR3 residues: CSVEEEGQGYGYTF. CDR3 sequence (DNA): TGCAGCGTTGAGGAGGAGGGACAGGGGTATGGCTACACCTTC.

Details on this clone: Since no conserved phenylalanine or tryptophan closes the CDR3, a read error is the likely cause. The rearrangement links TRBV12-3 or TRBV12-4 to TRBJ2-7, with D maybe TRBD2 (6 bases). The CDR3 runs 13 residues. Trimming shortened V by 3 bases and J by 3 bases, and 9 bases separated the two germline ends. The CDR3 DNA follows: TGTGCCAGCAGTTTTGCGGGAAACTACGAGCAGTACTGC. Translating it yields CASSFAGNYEQYC.

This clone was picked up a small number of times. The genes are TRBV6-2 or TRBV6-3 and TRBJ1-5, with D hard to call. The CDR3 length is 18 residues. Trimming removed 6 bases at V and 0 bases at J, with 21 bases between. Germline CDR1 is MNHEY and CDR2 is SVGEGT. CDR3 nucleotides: TGTGCCAGCAGGCAAAAAGCCGGGAATTACTATAGCAATCAGCCCCAGCATTTT. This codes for CASRQKAGNYYSNQPQHF.

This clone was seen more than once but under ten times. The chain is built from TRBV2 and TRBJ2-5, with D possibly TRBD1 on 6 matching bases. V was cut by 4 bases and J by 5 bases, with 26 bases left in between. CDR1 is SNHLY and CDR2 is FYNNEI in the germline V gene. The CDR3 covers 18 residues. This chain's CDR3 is CASSGGQGGYYSMETQYF. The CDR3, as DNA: TGTGCCAGCAGTGGGGGGCAGGGCGGCTACTACTCAATGGAGACCCAGTACTTC. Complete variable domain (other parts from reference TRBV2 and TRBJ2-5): EPEVTQTPSHQVTQMGQEVILRCVPISNHLYFYWYRQILGQKVEFLVSFYNNEISEKSEIFDDQFSVERPDGSNFTLKIRSTKLEDSAMYFCASSGGQGGYYSMETQYFGPGTRLLVL.

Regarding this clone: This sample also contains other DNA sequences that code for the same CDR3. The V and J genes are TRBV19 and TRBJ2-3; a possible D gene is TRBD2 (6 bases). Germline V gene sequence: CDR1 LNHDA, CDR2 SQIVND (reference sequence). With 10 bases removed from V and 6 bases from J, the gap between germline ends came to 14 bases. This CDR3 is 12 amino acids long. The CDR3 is CATSFSGDTQYF. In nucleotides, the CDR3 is TGTGCCACCTCTTTTAGCGGTGATACGCAGTATTTT.

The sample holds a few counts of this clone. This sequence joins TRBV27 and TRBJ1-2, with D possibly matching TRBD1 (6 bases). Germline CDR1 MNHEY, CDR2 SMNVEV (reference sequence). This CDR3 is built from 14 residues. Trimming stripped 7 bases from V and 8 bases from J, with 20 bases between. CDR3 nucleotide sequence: TGTGCCAGCAAACCGGGATTACCAGGGGACGGCTACACCTTC. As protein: CASKPGLPGDGYTF.

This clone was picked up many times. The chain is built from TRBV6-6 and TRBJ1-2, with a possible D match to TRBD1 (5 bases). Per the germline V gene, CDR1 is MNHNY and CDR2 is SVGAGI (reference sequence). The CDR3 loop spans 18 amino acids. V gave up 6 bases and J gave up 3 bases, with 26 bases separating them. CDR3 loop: CASSGGDPRVGIHYGYTF. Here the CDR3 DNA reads TGTGCCAGCAGCGGGGGAGACCCCCGCGTCGGCATACACTATGGCTACACCTTC.

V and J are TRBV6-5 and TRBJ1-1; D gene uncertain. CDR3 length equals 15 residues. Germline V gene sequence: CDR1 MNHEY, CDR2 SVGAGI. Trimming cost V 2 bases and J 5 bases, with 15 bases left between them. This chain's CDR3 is CASSYHSTRRTEAFF. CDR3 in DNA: TGTGCCAGCAGTTACCATAGCACCCGGAGGACTGAAGCTTTCTTT.

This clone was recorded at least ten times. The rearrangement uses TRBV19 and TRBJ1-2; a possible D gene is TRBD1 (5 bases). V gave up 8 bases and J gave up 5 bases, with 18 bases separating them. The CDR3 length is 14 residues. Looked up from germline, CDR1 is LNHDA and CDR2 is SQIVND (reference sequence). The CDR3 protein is CASLGGVGGYGYTF. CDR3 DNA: TGTGCCAGTTTGGGAGGGGTCGGAGGGTATGGCTACACCTTC.

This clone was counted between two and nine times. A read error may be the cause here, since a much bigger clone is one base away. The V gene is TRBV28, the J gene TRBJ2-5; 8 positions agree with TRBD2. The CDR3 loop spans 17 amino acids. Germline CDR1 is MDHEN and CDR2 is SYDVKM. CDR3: CASSFPRGGARQETEYF. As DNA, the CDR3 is TGTGCCAGCAGTTTTCCTCGGGGGGGGGCGAGGCAAGAGACCGAGTACTTC.

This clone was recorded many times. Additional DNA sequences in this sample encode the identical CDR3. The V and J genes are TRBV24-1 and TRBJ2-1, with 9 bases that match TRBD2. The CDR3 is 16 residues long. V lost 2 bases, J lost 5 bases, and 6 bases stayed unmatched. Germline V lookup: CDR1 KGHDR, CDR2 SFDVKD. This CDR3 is CATSDSWLAGNNEQFF. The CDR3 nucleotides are TGTGCCACCAGTGATTCTTGGCTAGCGGGGAACAATGAGCAGTTCTTC.

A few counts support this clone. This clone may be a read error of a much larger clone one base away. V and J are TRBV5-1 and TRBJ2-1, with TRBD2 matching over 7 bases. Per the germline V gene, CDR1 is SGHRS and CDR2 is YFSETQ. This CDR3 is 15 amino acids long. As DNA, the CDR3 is TGCGCCAGCAGCTTGGCCAGCGGCGGGGGTGGTGAGCAGCTCTTC. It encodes CASSLASGGGGEQLF.

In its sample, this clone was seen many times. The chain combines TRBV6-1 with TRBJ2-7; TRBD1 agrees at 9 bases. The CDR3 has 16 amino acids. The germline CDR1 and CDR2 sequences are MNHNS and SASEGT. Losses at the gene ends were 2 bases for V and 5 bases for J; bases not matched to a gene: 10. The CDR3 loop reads CASSETDGTGSHEQYF. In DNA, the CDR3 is TGTGCCAGCAGTGAAACGGACGGGACAGGGTCTCACGAGCAGTACTTC.

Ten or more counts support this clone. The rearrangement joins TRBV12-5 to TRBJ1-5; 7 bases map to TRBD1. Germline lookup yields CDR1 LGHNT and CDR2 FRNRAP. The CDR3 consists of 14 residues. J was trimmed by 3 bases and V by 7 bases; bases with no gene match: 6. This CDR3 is CASVRQGNNQPQHF. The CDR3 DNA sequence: TGTGCTAGTGTCCGACAGGGTAACAATCAGCCCCAGCATTTT.